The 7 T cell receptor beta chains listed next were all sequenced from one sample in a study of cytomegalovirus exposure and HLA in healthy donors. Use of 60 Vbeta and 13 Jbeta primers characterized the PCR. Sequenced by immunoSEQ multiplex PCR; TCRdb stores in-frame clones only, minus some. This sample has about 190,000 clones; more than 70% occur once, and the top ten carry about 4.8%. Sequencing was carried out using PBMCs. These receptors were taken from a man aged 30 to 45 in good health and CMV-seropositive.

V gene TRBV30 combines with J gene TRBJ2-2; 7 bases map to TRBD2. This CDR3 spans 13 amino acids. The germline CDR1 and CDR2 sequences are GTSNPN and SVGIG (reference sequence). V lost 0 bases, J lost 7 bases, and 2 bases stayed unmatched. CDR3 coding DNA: TGTGCCTGGAGTGTACAGCGGGGCGGGGAGCTGTTTTTT. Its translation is CAWSVQRGGELFF.

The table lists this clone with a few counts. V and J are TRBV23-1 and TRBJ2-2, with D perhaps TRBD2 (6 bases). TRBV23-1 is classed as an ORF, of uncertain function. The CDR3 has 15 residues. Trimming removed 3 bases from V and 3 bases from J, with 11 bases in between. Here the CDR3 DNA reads TGCGCCAGCAGTCAGGGGAGGTTGGACACCGGGGAGCTGTTTTTT. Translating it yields CASSQGRLDTGELFF.

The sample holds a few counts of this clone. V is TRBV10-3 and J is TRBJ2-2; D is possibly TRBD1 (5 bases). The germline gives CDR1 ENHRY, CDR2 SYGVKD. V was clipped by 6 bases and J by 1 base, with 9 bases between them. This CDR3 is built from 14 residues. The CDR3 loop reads CAIRGAENTGELFF. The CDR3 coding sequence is TGTGCCATCAGAGGGGCCGAGAACACCGGGGAGCTGTTTTTT.

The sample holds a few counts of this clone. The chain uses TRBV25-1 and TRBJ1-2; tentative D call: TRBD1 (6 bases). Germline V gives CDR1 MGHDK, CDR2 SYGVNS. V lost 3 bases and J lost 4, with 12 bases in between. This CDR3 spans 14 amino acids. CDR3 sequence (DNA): TGTGCCAGCAGTGAGGGGGCCATGGGCTATGGCTACACCTTC. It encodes CASSEGAMGYGYTF.

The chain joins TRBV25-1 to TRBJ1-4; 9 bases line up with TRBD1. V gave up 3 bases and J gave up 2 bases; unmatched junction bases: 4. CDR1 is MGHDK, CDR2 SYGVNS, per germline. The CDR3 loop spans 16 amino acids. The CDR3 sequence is CASSDSQGATNEKLFF. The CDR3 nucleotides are TGTGCCAGCAGTGACTCACAGGGGGCGACTAATGAAAAACTGTTTTTT.

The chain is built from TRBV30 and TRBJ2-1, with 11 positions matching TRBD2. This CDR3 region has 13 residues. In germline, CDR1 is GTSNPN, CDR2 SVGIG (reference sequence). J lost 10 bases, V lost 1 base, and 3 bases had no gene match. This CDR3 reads CAWSASGGREQFF. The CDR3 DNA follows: TGTGCCTGGAGTGCTAGCGGGGGGAGGGAGCAGTTCTTC.

CDR3 protein: CASSSTPQPQHF. The CDR3 DNA sequence: TGTGCCAGCAGCTCGACACCACAGCCCCAGCATTTT. The genes are TRBV7-9 and TRBJ1-5; D is unclear. CDR1 SEHNR and CDR2 FQNEAQ come from the germline V gene (reference sequence). V was trimmed by 4 bases and J by 7 bases, leaving 8 bases between them. There are 12 residues in the CDR3.